This T cell receptor (beta chain) was obtained from a study of shared clonotypes between healthy human individuals. For the study at large: Researchers assigned three CD4 naive, three CD4 memory, two CD8 naive and one CD8 memory plate to each donor.

Terminally differentiated effector memory CD45RA+ cells were excluded from the naive CD8 cells, which were CD45RO-negative and positively selected for CCR7. Study-level results: With a handful of donors compared, 5% to 5.5% of naive CD4 clonotypes were shared.

Data came from immunoSEQ multiplex PCR; TCRdb stores just in-frame clones and leaves some out. The table includes roughly 850,000 clones, approximately 97% detected once. The V and J ends lost 5 bases and 4 bases respectively, with 9 bases between them. Germline CDR1 reads SEHNR; CDR2 reads FQNEAQ (reference sequence). CDR3 length: 12 residues. As to this clone: Antigen unknown.

J is TRBJ2-7 and V is TRBV7-9, with D possibly being TRBD1 (5 bases). Material: naive CD8+ T cells sorted from blood. The clonotype was recovered from a man under 40 in good health. The CDR3 DNA follows: TGTGCCAGCAGCGGGGCCCGGTACGAGCAGTACTTC. Protein sequence: CASSGARYEQYF.